This T cell receptor beta chain was recovered during a study of technical replicates of blood from several donors. The CDR3 is 12 residues long. Trimming stripped 2 bases from V and 5 bases from J, with 6 bases between. Germline values: CDR1 SEHNR, CDR2 FQNEAQ (reference sequence). Assay used: immunoSEQ multiplex PCR; TCRdb lists only in-frame clones, some missing. The sample has 60,000 to 90,000 clones, around 90% seen once. The receptor was derived from a human donor in good health. This rearrangement joins TRBV7-9 to TRBJ1-1; D gene ambiguous. Sequencing was done on a sample of T cells isolated from PBMCs. The CDR3 DNA sequence: TGTGCCAGCAGCTTAAAACAGACTGAAGCTTTCTTT. Residues: CASSLKQTEAFF.